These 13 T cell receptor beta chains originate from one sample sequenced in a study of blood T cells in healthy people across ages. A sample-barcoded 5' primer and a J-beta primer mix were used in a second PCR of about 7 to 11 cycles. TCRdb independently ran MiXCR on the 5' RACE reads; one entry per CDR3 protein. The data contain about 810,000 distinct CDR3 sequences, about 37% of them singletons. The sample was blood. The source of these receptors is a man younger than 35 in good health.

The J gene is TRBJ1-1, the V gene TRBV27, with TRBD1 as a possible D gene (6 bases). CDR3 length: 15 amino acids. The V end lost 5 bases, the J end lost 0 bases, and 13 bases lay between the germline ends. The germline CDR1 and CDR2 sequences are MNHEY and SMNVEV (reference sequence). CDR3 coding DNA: TGTGCCAGCAGTCCCCGGGGGCCCATGAACACTGAAGCTTTCTTT. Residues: CASSPRGPMNTEAFF.

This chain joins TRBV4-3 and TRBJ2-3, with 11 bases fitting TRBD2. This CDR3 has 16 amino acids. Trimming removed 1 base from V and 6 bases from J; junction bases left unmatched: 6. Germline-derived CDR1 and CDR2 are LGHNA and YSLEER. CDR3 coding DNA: TGCGCCAGCAGCCAAGCTTTAGCGGGGGGGTTGGATACGCAGTATTTT. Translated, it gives CASSQALAGGLDTQYF.

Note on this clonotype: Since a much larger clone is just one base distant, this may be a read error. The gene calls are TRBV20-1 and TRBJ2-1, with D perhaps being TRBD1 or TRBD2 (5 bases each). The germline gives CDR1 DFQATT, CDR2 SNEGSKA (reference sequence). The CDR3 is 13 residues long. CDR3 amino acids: CSASRDAYNGQFF. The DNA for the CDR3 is TGCAGTGCAAGCCGGGACGCCTACAATGGGCAGTTCTTC.

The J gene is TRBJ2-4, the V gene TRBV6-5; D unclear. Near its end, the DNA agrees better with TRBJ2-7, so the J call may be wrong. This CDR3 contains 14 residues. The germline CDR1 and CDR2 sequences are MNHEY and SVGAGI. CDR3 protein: CASNRDLFDYEQYF. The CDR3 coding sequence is TGTGCCAGCAACCGCGACCTTTTTGACTACGAGCAGTACTTC.

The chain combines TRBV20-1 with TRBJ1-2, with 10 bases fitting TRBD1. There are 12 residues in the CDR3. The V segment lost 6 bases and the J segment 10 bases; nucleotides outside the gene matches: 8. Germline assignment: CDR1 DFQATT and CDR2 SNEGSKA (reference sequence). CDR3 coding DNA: TGCAGTGCGAGACAGGGGGCTTGTGACTACACCTTC. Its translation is CSARQGACDYTF.

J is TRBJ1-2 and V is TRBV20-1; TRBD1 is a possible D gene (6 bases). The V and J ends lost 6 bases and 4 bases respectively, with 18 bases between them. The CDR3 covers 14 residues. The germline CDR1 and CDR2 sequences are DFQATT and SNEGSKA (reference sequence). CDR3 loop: CSATRGGARYGYTF. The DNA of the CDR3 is TGCAGTGCAACGAGGGGGGGCGCACGCTATGGCTACACCTTC.

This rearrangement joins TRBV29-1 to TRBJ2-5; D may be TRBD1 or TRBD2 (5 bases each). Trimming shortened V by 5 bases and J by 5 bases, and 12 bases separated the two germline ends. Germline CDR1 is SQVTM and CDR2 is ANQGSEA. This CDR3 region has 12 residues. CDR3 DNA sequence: TGCAGCGTTAGAGGGGTTCTGGAGACCCAGTACTTC. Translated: CSVRGVLETQYF.

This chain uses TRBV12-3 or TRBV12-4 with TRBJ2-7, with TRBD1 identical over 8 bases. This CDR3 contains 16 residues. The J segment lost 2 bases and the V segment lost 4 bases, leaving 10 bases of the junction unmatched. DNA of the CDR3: TGTGCCAGCAGTTCCTGGTCAGGGGGCCCGACCTACGAGCAGTACTTC. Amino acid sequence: CASSSWSGGPTYEQYF.

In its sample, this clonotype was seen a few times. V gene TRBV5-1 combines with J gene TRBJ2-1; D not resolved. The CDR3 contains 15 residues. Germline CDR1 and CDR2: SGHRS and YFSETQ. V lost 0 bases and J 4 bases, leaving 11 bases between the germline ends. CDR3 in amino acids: CASSLEGRTYNEQFF. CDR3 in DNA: TGCGCCAGCAGCTTGGAGGGCAGAACGTACAATGAGCAGTTCTTC.

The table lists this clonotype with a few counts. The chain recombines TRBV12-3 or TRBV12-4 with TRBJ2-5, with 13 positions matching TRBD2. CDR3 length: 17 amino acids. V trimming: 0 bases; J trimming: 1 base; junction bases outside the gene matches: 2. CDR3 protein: CASSLALAGGLQETQYF. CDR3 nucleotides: TGTGCCAGCAGTTTAGCACTAGCGGGGGGGCTCCAAGAGACCCAGTACTTC.

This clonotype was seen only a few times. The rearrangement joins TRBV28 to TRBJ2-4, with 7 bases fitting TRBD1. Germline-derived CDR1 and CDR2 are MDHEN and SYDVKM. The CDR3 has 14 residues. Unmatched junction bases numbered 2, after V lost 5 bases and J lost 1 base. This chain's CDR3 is CASSRGLAKNIQYF. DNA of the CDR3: TGTGCCAGCAGTAGGGGGCTGGCCAAAAACATTCAGTACTTC.

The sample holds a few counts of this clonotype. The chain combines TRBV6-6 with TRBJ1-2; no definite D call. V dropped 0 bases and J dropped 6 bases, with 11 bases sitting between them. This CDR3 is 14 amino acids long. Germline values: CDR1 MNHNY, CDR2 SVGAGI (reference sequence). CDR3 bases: TGTGCCAGCAGTTACTCGTCTCAGAATCATGGCTACACCTTC. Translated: CASSYSSQNHGYTF.

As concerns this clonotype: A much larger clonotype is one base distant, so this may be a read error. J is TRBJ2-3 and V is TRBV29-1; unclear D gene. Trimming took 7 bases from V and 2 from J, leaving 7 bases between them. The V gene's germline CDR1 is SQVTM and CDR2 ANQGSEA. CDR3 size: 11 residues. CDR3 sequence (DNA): TGCAGCGCTGGTGTCACAGATACGCAGTATTTT. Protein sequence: CSAGVTDTQYF.